The 10 T cell receptor beta chains presented below share a single source sample, sequenced in a study of CXCR3-negative and CXCR3-positive naive CD8 T cells. UMI-labeled TRB cDNA libraries were prepared by 5' RACE. Each CDR3 protein gets one entry in TCRdb, which reprocessed the 5' RACE reads and gives no DNA. In all, the sample yields fewer than 90,000 distinct CDR3 sequences. These TCRs are of unknown antigen specificity. Study results and caveats: Naive cells that were CXCR3-positive had more hydrophobic TRB CDR3s (compared with CXCR3-negative naive cells).

The sequencing sample was made of naive CXCR3+ CD8+ T cells from blood. Subset defined: CD45RO-CCR7+CD27+CD95- naive CD8+ T cells expressing CXCR3 (TNR3+). These TCRs come from a human donor in good health. Some clones in this sample may be carry-over from other donors' samples.

This sequence joins TRBV6-5 and TRBJ1-4; TCRdb's assignment of TRBD1 cannot be checked, as there is no DNA. The V gene's germline CDR1 is MNHEY and CDR2 SVGAGI. The CDR3 contains 15 residues. The CDR3: CASSYGAAIGEKLFF.

The V gene is TRBV27, the J gene TRBJ2-7; TCRdb's D call, TRBD1, is unchecked because there is no DNA. Germline-derived CDR1 and CDR2 are MNHEY and SMNVEV (reference sequence). The CDR3 loop spans 15 amino acids. The CDR3 protein is CASSLSGQGLYEQYF.

The V call is TRBV27, the J call TRBJ2-7; TCRdb indicates TRBD2, and absent DNA this call remains unverified. The CDR3 totals 11 residues. Germline CDR1 and CDR2: MNHEY and SMNVEV (reference sequence). CDR3 protein: CASGLVYEQYF.

J is TRBJ2-1 and V is TRBV13. CDR1 and CDR2 from the germline V gene are PRHDT and FYEKMQ (reference sequence). CDR3 size: 13 residues. CDR3 in amino acids: CASSLGASFEQFF.

The chain uses TRBV7-9 and TRBJ2-1; the D gene TCRdb calls, TRBD2, cannot be checked with no DNA. CDR3 length: 14 amino acids. Per germline, CDR1 SEHNR and CDR2 FQNEAQ (reference sequence). The CDR3 here is CASSLQRSTGEQFF.

The V and J genes are TRBV7-9 and TRBJ1-1. Germline CDR1 SEHNR, CDR2 FQNEAQ (reference sequence). The CDR3 runs to 12 residues. This chain's CDR3 is CASSFASQKAFF. Together with reference TRBV7-9 and TRBJ1-1, the CDR3 gives the full variable domain: DTGVSQNPRHKITKRGQNVTFRCDPISEHNRLYWYRQTLGQGPEFLTYFQNEAQLEKSRLLSDRFSAERPKGSFSTLEIQRTEQGDSAMYLCASSFASQKAFFGQGTRLTVV.

V and J are TRBV7-9 and TRBJ2-2. Germline CDR1 and CDR2: SEHNR and FQNEAQ (reference sequence). The CDR3 has 11 amino acids. The CDR3 reads CARRDGGELFF.

The chain has TRBV29-1 and TRBJ2-3; as DNA is missing, the TRBD1 call by TCRdb cannot be tested. The CDR3 extends over 15 amino acids. Germline V gene sequence: CDR1 SQVTM, CDR2 ANQGSEA. CDR3 protein: CSVVSGQENTDTQYF.

The genes are TRBV9 and TRBJ2-1; TCRdb designates TRBD1, a call that cannot be tested without DNA. The CDR3 length is 14 residues. The germline gives CDR1 SGDLS, CDR2 YYNGEE. The CDR3: CASSPNRGYNEQFF.

The chain employs TRBV20-1 and TRBJ2-5; lacking DNA, the TRBD2 call made by TCRdb goes unchecked. The germline gives CDR1 DFQATT, CDR2 SNEGSKA (reference sequence). The CDR3 has 16 amino acids. The CDR3 sequence: CSARDRLAGAYETQYF.